A selection of T cell receptor beta chains follows, all from one sample in a study of PD-1 blockade in classical Hodgkin lymphoma. Assay used: immunoSEQ multiplex PCR; TCRdb lists only in-frame clones, some missing. Here the sample spans around 46,000 clones, roughly 80% being singletons. This specimen was peripheral blood mononuclear cells (PBMCs), taken before the second cycle of nivolumab. These receptor sequences come from a human donor with classical Hodgkin lymphoma. CDR3s include the opening cysteine and the closing phenylalanine or tryptophan. Fields, in order: D gene, clone size, J gene, V gene, CDR3 DNA, CDR3 protein. A D gene is named only where the DNA matches it firmly. Part of the rows lack a size; the others show once, few, many or a class for expanded clones.

TRBD1 - TRBJ1-4 TRBV6-1 TGTGCCAGCAGGAAACAGGGGGCAGTGAATGAAAAACTGTTTTTT CASRKQGAVNEKLFF
TRBD1 - TRBJ2-7 TRBV11-2 TGTGCCAGCAGCTTATCCCAGACAGGGGTCAACGAGCAGTACTTC CASSLSQTGVNEQYF
- - TRBJ1-2 TRBV6-4 TGTGCCAGCAGTGTCACGGGAGGGGACTATGGCTACACCTTC CASSVTGGDYGYTF
TRBD1 - TRBJ1-1 TRBV5-5 TGTGCCAGCAGCGTGGGAATACAGGGGGGCACTGAAGCTTTCTTT CASSVGIQGGTEAFF
- - TRBJ1-1 TRBV5-1 TGCGCCAGCAGCTTGTGGTCCGAGGGGAACACTGAAGCTTTCTTT CASSLWSEGNTEAFF
- few TRBJ2-1 TRBV4-2 TGTGCCAGCAGCCAAGATACGGGACTCTCGTCCAATGAGCAGTTCTTC CASSQDTGLSSNEQFF
- - TRBJ2-1 TRBV10-3 TGTGCCATCAGCCCATCCGTAATGAACAATGAGCAGTTCTTC CAISPSVMNNEQFF
- - TRBJ1-6 TRBV6-5 TGTGCCAGCAGTTCTCCCTCGAGAAATTCACCCCTCCACTTT CASSSPSRNSPLHF
- - TRBJ2-3 TRBV19 TGTGCCAGTAGTATTCAGGGATGGCGAGCGCAGTATTTT CASSIQGWRAQYF
- - TRBJ1-2 TRBV29-1 TGCAGCGTTGAAGCATGGTTGTGGGGCTACACCTTC CSVEAWLWGYTF
- - TRBJ2-1 TRBV6-5 TGTGCCAGCACCGGGACTGTCGGGGAGCAGTTCTTC CASTGTVGEQFF
- - TRBJ2-2 TRBV30 TGTGCCTGGAGTGTAGACAGTAACACCGGGGAGCTGTTTTTT CAWSVDSNTGELFF
- - TRBJ2-6 TRBV6-5 TGTGCCAGCAGTTACCTATTCTCTGGGGCCAACGTCCTGACTTTC CASSYLFSGANVLTF
- - TRBJ2-7 TRBV1 TGCACCAGCAGCCAAGATCCCAGGACTAGCGGGAGTGACTACGAGCAGTACTTC CTSSQDPRTSGSDYEQYF
- - TRBJ2-7 TRBV30 TGTGCCTGGAGTGTCTGGCGGGGCCCCTACGAGCAGTACTTC CAWSVWRGPYEQYF
- - TRBJ1-5 TRBV2 TGTGCCAGCAGTGCAGGAGCTAATCAGCCCCAGCATTTT CASSAGANQPQHF
TRBD2 - TRBJ2-4 TRBV7-9 TGTGCCAGCAGCACTGGACTAGCGGGAGTAGTGGCCAAAAACATTCAGTACTTC CASSTGLAGVVAKNIQYF
TRBD2 - TRBJ2-7 TRBV6-6 TGTGCCAGCAGTAATACTAGCGCGCGCTCCTACGAGCAGTACTTC CASSNTSARSYEQYF
TRBD1 - TRBJ2-7 TRBV7-2 TGTGCCAGCAGCGTAAACAGGGGGCCGAACGAGCAGTACTTC CASSVNRGPNEQYF
- few TRBJ1-2 TRBV27 TGTGCCAGCAGTTCGATCCCACCGGGCTATGGCTACACCTTC CASSSIPPGYGYTF
- - TRBJ2-7 TRBV6-1 TGTGCCAGCAGTGAGGTAGCAGACCCCATGGAGCAGTACTTC CASSEVADPMEQYF
- - TRBJ1-6 TRBV9 TGTGCCAGCAGCGTCGCCGACAGACCCCGTTCCCTCCACTTT CASSVADRPRSLHF
TRBD2 few TRBJ2-1 TRBV11-2 TGTGCCAGCAGCCCCTGGGGTAGCGGGGACTCCTACAATGAGCAGTTCTTC CASSPWGSGDSYNEQFF
TRBD1 - TRBJ2-7 TRBV7-9 TGTGCCAGCAGAACGGACAGGGGGCAATGGTACGAGCAGTACTTC CASRTDRGQWYEQYF
- - TRBJ1-3 TRBV4-2 TGTGCCAGCAGCCAAGACGAGGGGTACGGTGGAAACACCATATATTTT CASSQDEGYGGNTIYF
TRBD2 - TRBJ2-7 TRBV5-5 TGTGCCAGCAGCTGGGCGGGAGGGGACCACTACGAGCAGTACTTC CASSWAGGDHYEQYF
TRBD2 - TRBJ2-3 TRBV6-5 TGTGCCAGCAGTTACTCAGAGCGGGGGTACACAGATACGCAGTATTTT CASSYSERGYTDTQYF
- - TRBJ2-7 TRBV1 TGCACCAGCAGCCGGGACACCGGGAACAGAGGTATTCCGTCCTACGAGCAGTACTTC CTSSRDTGNRGIPSYEQYF
- - TRBJ2-7 TRBV2 TGTGCCGCCTCGCGCGACCTTGGCGAGCAGTACTTC CAASRDLGEQYF
- once TRBJ1-3 TRBV30 TGTGCCTGGAGTTCATTAAACACCATATATTTT CAWSSLNTIYF
TRBD1 - TRBJ1-4 TRBV14 TGTGCCAGCAGCCAAGTAACAGGGGCCGAAAAACTGTTTTTT CASSQVTGAEKLFF